Below are 3 T cell receptor beta chains sequenced from a single sample in a study of blood T cell repertoires in COVID-19. Clones were sequenced by immunoSEQ multiplex PCR, and TCRdb holds only the in-frame ones, with some missing. The sample gives over 250,000 clones, approximately 86% of which show up once; approximately 2.6% is in the top ten. Material for sequencing was PBMCs or T cells enriched from blood (not recorded which). The receptors stem from a woman aged 18-29 years who had recovered from COVID-19.

The chain uses TRBV7-9 and TRBJ1-6; D unclear. In germline, CDR1 is SEHNR, CDR2 FQNEAQ (reference sequence). The CDR3 totals 11 residues. Trimming left V 4 bases short and J 8 bases short, with 3 bases between. The CDR3 sequence is CASSSDSPLHF. In DNA form, the CDR3 reads TGTGCCAGCAGCTCAGATTCACCCCTCCACTTT. The full variable domain, with the rest looked up from reference TRBV7-9 and TRBJ1-6, is DTGVSQNPRHKITKRGQNVTFRCDPISEHNRLYWYRQTLGQGPEFLTYFQNEAQLEKSRLLSDRFSAERPKGSFSTLEIQRTEQGDSAMYLCASSSDSPLHFGNGTRLTVT.

The genes are TRBV3-1 (or the pseudogene TRBV3-2) and TRBJ2-5, with TRBD1 identical over 8 bases. The CDR3 is 15 residues long. Trimming cost V 4 bases and J 5 bases; bases outside gene matches: 9. Germline lookup yields CDR1 LGHDT and CDR2 YNNKEL (reference sequence). The CDR3 spells CASSLQTGGVETQYF. The CDR3 coding sequence is TGTGCCAGCAGCCTACAAACAGGGGGAGTGGAGACCCAGTACTTC.

The chain links TRBV6-6 to TRBJ2-5, with TRBD2 identical over 12 bases. This CDR3 has 15 residues. Germline V gene lookup returns CDR1 MNHNY and CDR2 SVGAGI (reference sequence). The CDR3 nucleotides read TGTGCAACTCGACCTAGCGGGGGGGTTCAAGAGACCCAGTACTTC. Amino acid sequence: CATRPSGGVQETQYF.